This T cell receptor (beta chain) was sequenced in a study of CD8 T cells in Susac syndrome. RNA amounts of 0.5 to 1 ug underwent reverse transcription with random hexamers. TCRdb redid the calling of the immunoSEQ multiplex PCR reads with MiXCR, one entry per CDR3 protein. This sample has some 180,000 distinct CDR3 sequences, with roughly 94% found just once. This clonotype came up once. The antigen remains undetermined. Regarding the study as a whole: When the CD4+ T cell repertoires of patients with Susac syndrome were examined, they did not show any clonal expansion.

The CDR3 covers 15 residues. Germline V gives CDR1 DFQATT, CDR2 SNEGSKA (reference sequence). V shed 3 bases and J 4 bases; nucleotides not matched to a gene: 9. The sample consisted of CD4+ T cells from PBMCs. The chain uses TRBV20-1 and TRBJ1-1, with 9 bases matching TRBD1. The sequence was collected from a human donor with Susac syndrome. The CDR3 loop reads CSARDPGQGSTEAFF. The CDR3 coding sequence is TGCAGTGCTAGGGATCCGGGACAGGGCTCCACTGAAGCTTTCTTT.